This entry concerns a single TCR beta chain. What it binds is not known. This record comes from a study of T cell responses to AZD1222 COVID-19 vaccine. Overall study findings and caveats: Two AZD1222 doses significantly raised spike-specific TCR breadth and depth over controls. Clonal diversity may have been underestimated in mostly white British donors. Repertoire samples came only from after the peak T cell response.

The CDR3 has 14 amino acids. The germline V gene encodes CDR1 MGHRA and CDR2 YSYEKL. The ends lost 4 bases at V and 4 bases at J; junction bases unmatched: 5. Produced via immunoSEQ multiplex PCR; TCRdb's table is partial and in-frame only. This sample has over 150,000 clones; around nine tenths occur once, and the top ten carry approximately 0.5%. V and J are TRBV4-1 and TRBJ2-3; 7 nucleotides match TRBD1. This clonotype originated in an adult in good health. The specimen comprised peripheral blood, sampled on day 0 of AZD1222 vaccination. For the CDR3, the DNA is TGCGCCAGCAGCCTCTCCCAGGGGGCAGATACGCAGTATTTT. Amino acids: CASSLSQGADTQYF.